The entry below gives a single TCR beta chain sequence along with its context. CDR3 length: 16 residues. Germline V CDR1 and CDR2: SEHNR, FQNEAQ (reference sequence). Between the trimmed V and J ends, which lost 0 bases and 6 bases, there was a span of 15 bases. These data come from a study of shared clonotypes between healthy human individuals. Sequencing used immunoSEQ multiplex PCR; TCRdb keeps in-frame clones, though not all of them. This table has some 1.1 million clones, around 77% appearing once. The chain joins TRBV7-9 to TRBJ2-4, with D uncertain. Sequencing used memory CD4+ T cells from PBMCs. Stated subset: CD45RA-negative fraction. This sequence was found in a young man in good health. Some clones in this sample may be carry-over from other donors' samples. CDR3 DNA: TGTGCCAGCAGCTTAGCCCCCACCCAGGCAGGAAACATTCAGTACTTC. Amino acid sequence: CASSLAPTQAGNIQYF.